The rows below give T cell receptor beta chains drawn from one sample of a study of vaccination and CD4 T cells after COVID-19. The antigens of these receptors remain unknown. TCRdb reanalysed the PCR reads using MiXCR and keeps one entry per CDR3 protein. The table records roughly 26,000 distinct CDR3 sequences, 64% of them present only once. Sequenced input: CD4+ T cells from blood, cultured in vitro. All receptors come from a human donor who had recovered from COVID-19. Both conserved end residues are trimmed from each CDR3. Clone size is stated in some rows and not others, as once, few, many or a class when expanded.

cdr3_aa v_call clone_size
ASSSVWPAGYT TRBV28 .
ASSEGQGEDTGELF TRBV5-6 .
ASSELGYEQY TRBV28 .
ASSRKEYGTTYGYT TRBV5-4 .
ASTEDTYEQY TRBV28 few
SANTQGARTDTQY TRBV20-1 .
ASSISRGTNYGYT TRBV19 .
ASSQDRAGGYT TRBV4-1 .
ASRHKGGTGSVDQPQH TRBV19 .
ASSLSGYSYEQY TRBV27 .
ASSLGLSSYEQY TRBV5-8 .
ASSLVNRAETQY TRBV11-2 .
ASSLSPVLGGELF TRBV7-3 .
SAGAAYSEAF TRBV20-1 once
SARDAYRGGTGELF TRBV20-1 few
SVFGRGAFGYT TRBV29-1 few
ASSTQLGPNYGYT TRBV19 few
ASSLRQGYNSPLH TRBV5-4 .
SAQTGRYQPQH TRBV20-1 .
ASSSGDRGRPWAGTEAF TRBV7-3 .
ASSSELQGLNTEAF TRBV7-6 .
ASSPRRIVDTIY TRBV7-8 .
ATSDRTGHQPQH TRBV24-1 .
ASSLAGVSYGYT TRBV5-8 .
ASSLGRNSNQPQH TRBV7-2 .
ASSLDRTSGKTQY TRBV7-2 few
ATSRGMGETQY TRBV15 once
ATSRRQGPEAF TRBV15 .
SVLEGGQPQH TRBV20-1 .
ATSRDPRTSGSFDEQF TRBV15 .
ATSRGRGNQPQH TRBV28 .
ASRVTGTYEQY TRBV19 .
ASSPRLGGSYNEQF TRBV6-1 .
ASITRGQDSGNTIY TRBV2 .
ASSLGAGGRGNYGYT TRBV7-2 .
ASSMRGGTEAF TRBV19 .
ASSYRDRGMNTEAF TRBV5-8 .